The 5 T cell receptor beta chains in this list originate from one sample, sequenced in a study of blood T cell repertoires in COVID-19. Assay used: immunoSEQ multiplex PCR; TCRdb lists only in-frame clones, some missing. The sample yields 130,000 to 150,000 clones, roughly 80% seen once. The sample comprised peripheral blood. The receptors stem from a human donor in a cohort sampled during active COVID-19.

J is TRBJ2-5 and V is TRBV2, with 12 nucleotides matching TRBD1. This CDR3 has 15 residues. V gave up 2 bases and J gave up 5 bases; unmatched junction bases: 3. Germline CDR1 is SNHLY and CDR2 is FYNNEI. The CDR3 DNA follows: TGTGCCAGCAGTGAAAGGGGACAGGGGGCGGAGACCCAGTACTTC. Amino acids: CASSERGQGAETQYF.

V is TRBV4-3 and J is TRBJ2-5, with 11 bases that match TRBD1. Losses at the gene ends were 1 base for V and 4 bases for J; bases not matched to a gene: 5. The germline V gene has CDR1 LGHNA and CDR2 YSLEER. The CDR3 length is 16 residues. CDR3 in DNA: TGCGCCAGCAGCCAAGTAGCGGACAGGGGGCGAGAGACCCAGTACTTC. Encoded protein: CASSQVADRGRETQYF.

The rearrangement joins TRBV6-6 to TRBJ1-1, with 9 nucleotides matching TRBD1. V shed 6 bases, J shed 1 base, and the junction held 6 bases outside the gene matches. CDR1 is MNHNY and CDR2 is SVGAGI in the germline V gene (reference sequence). The CDR3 spans 15 residues. For the CDR3, the DNA is TGTGCCAGCAGGGGGCCGGGACAGGGGAACACTGAAGCTTTCTTT. It specifies CASRGPGQGNTEAFF.

V usage is TRBV11-2 and J usage is TRBJ1-2; 8 bases are a match to TRBD1. Germline CDR1 and CDR2: SGHAT and FQNNGV. V was pared by 3 bases and J by 8 bases, with 5 bases of the junction left unmatched. The CDR3 spans 13 residues. CDR3 bases: TGTGCCAGCAGCTTGGTACAGGGGGGAGGCTACACCTTC. This encodes CASSLVQGGGYTF.

This chain connects TRBV5-6 to TRBJ1-2, with 7 bases fitting TRBD1. The CDR3 runs 13 residues. The germline V gene encodes CDR1 SGHDT and CDR2 YYEEEE. J was trimmed by 3 bases and V by 4 bases; bases with no gene match: 3. DNA of the CDR3: TGTGCCAGCAGCGGGACAGTTGACTATGGCTACACCTTC. This translates into CASSGTVDYGYTF.